Listed below are T cell receptor beta chains from one sample, sequenced in a study of post-analysis software for immune sequencing data. TCRdb reprocessed the PCR reads with MiXCR, giving one entry per CDR3 protein. The table records about 770,000 distinct CDR3 sequences, around 45% of them present only once. The material sequenced was blood. Receptors were obtained from a girl between 5 and 17 years old with multiple sclerosis. CDR3s include the opening cysteine and the closing phenylalanine or tryptophan. A D gene is named only where the DNA matches it firmly. Clone size is given for some rows only: seen once, a few or many times, or a class if the clone is expanded.

len	v_gene	j_gene	d_gene	abundance	CDR3nt	CDR3aa
15	TRBV20-1	TRBJ2-3	TRBD2	NA	TGCAGTGCTAGAATGGCGGGAGGGCGCACAGATACGCAGTATTTT	CSARMAGGRTDTQYF
18	TRBV25-1	TRBJ1-1	NA	NA	TGTGCCAGCAGTGAATACGCTCCCGTTTGGGGCGCGAACACTGAAGCTTTCTTT	CASSEYAPVWGANTEAFF
14	TRBV20-1	TRBJ1-4	TRBD1	NA	TGCAGTGCTAGGGACAGGGAATGGGTGGAAAAACTGTTTTTT	CSARDREWVEKLFF
15	TRBV12-3/TRBV12-4	TRBJ1-4	NA	once	TGTGCCAGCAGACGAGGGGGGCGCAGGGATGAAAAACTGTTTTTT	CASRRGGRRDEKLFF
17	TRBV11-2	TRBJ2-1	TRBD2	NA	TGTGCCAGCAGCCCATTAAACGGGGAGCGGGAGATGAATGAGCAGTTCTTC	CASSPLNGEREMNEQFF
14	TRBV15	TRBJ2-1	NA	NA	TGTGCCACCCCCACCAGGAGGGGATCCAATGAGCAGTTCTTC	CATPTRRGSNEQFF
11	TRBV6-2/TRBV6-3	TRBJ2-5	NA	few	TGTGCCAGCAAAGCAGTCGGGACCCAGTACTTC	CASKAVGTQYF
13	TRBV12-3/TRBV12-4	TRBJ1-2	NA	NA	TGTGCCAGCAGCCTAGACAGAACTTATGGCTACACCTTC	CASSLDRTYGYTF
14	TRBV5-6	TRBJ1-1	TRBD1	NA	TGTGCCAGCAGCTTGACCGGACAGGGACTTGAAGCTTTCTTT	CASSLTGQGLEAFF
16	TRBV11-1	TRBJ2-1	TRBD2	few	TGTGCCAGCAGCATTCATGGACTAGCGGGAGGGAATGAGCAGTTCTTC	CASSIHGLAGGNEQFF
15	TRBV5-1	TRBJ2-1	TRBD2	NA	TGCGCCAGCAGCCCAGGGACTAGCGGGAGGGGTGAGCAGTTCTTC	CASSPGTSGRGEQFF
12	TRBV25-1	TRBJ1-2	NA	NA	TGTGCCGGTACCGAGGAGGGCTATGGCTACACCTTC	CAGTEEGYGYTF
14	TRBV29-1	TRBJ2-1	TRBD2	few	TGCAGCGGAATAGCGGGAGGGCCCTACAATGAGCAGTTCTTC	CSGIAGGPYNEQFF
14	TRBV7-2	TRBJ2-1	NA	NA	TGTGCCAGCAGCTGGCGGGACTTCCGAAATGAGCAGTTCTTC	CASSWRDFRNEQFF
15	TRBV6-6	TRBJ1-1	TRBD1	NA	TGTGCCAGCAGAGAGGGGGCCGGTCGGGACACTGAAGCTTTCTTT	CASREGAGRDTEAFF
18	TRBV28	TRBJ2-1	TRBD2	NA	TGTGCCAGCAGTTTCTCCCCTAGCGGGGAGAAGATAGGCGATGAGCAGTTCTTC	CASSFSPSGEKIGDEQFF
13	TRBV20-1	TRBJ1-1	NA	NA	TGCAGTGCTAGAAAGGGGATGAACACTGAAGCTTTCTTT	CSARKGMNTEAFF
15	TRBV12-3/TRBV12-4	TRBJ2-2	NA	NA	TGTGCCAGCAGTTTCGAGCCCGAGGTGACCGGGGAGCTGTTTTTT	CASSFEPEVTGELFF
13	TRBV7-9	TRBJ1-6	NA	NA	TGTGCCAGCAGCGGACAATCTAATTCACCCCTCCACTTT	CASSGQSNSPLHF
13	TRBV9	TRBJ1-1	NA	NA	TGTGCCAGCAGCGTCGGAGGGGAGACTGAAGCTTTCTTT	CASSVGGETEAFF
13	TRBV5-1	TRBJ2-6	NA	NA	TGCGCCAGCAGCCACTCTGGGGCCAACGTCCTGACTTTC	CASSHSGANVLTF
14	TRBV6-1	TRBJ1-2	NA	NA	TGTGCCAGCATGGGCCAAGGGCTGCTGCGTGGCTACACCTTC	CASMGQGLLRGYTF
15	TRBV9	TRBJ1-4	NA	NA	TGTGCCAGCAGCCCGACGGACGCAACTAATGAAAAACTGTTTTTT	CASSPTDATNEKLFF
12	TRBV15	TRBJ2-7	NA	few	TGTGCCACCGGGAGCGGAACCTACGAGCAGTACTTC	CATGSGTYEQYF
16	TRBV7-3	TRBJ2-1	TRBD2	NA	TGTGCCAGCAGCTTAACGGTAGGGACTAGCAGGTTGGAGCAGTTCTTC	CASSLTVGTSRLEQFF
14	TRBV6-1	TRBJ2-7	NA	few	TGTGCCAGCAGTGAACTAGGCAAGACCTACGAGCAGTACTTC	CASSELGKTYEQYF